A selection of T cell receptor beta chains follows, all from one sample in a study of T cell responses to AZD1222 COVID-19 vaccine. Sequencing used immunoSEQ multiplex PCR; TCRdb keeps in-frame clones, though not all of them. The sample yields 150,000 or so clones, about 90% seen once. The material sequenced was peripheral blood, taken 28 days after the second dose of the MenACWY control vaccine. All receptors come from an adult who received the MenACWY meningococcal vaccine as a control. CDR3s include the opening cysteine and the closing phenylalanine or tryptophan. A D gene is named only where the DNA matches it firmly.

D gene	V gene	CDR3 length	J gene	CDR3 DNA	CDR3 protein
-	TRBV6-5	11	TRBJ2-7	TGTGCCAGCAGTTACCAGGACGAGCAGTACTTC	CASSYQDEQYF
TRBD1	TRBV6-1	14	TRBJ1-2	TGTGCCAGCAGTGAGGGAGGGGGCAACTATGGCTACACCTTC	CASSEGGGNYGYTF
-	TRBV18	14	TRBJ2-3	TGTGCCAGCTCACCATTGCAGGGCTCAGATACGCAGTATTTT	CASSPLQGSDTQYF
-	TRBV19	15	TRBJ2-7	TGTGCCAGTAGTCCCGGGACTGGGGGGAGGTACGAGCAGTACTTC	CASSPGTGGRYEQYF
-	TRBV5-4	12	TRBJ2-1	TGTGCCAGCAGCTACGGGAACAATGAGCAGTTCTTC	CASSYGNNEQFF
TRBD1	TRBV7-9	15	TRBJ1-2	TGTGCCAGCAGCGAAAGGGCACAGGGGGCAGGGGGCTACACCTTC	CASSERAQGAGGYTF
TRBD2	TRBV7-9	12	TRBJ2-3	TGTGCCAGCAGCCCCGGGGGGGATACGCAGTATTTT	CASSPGGDTQYF
-	TRBV7-2	13	TRBJ2-7	TGTGCCAGCAGCTTAGTCTTCATCGGGGAGCAGTACTTC	CASSLVFIGEQYF
TRBD1	TRBV7-2	16	TRBJ2-2	TGTGCCAGCAGCCTATTTAGGACAGGGACAACCGGGGAGCTGTTTTTT	CASSLFRTGTTGELFF
TRBD2	TRBV28	16	TRBJ2-7	TGTGCCAGCAGTTTAGTAGCGGGAGGTGCCGGTTACGAGCAGTACTTC	CASSLVAGGAGYEQYF
TRBD1	TRBV10-3	15	TRBJ1-2	TGTGCCATCAGTGACCCTGGACAGGGTGACTATGGCTACACCTTC	CAISDPGQGDYGYTF
-	TRBV5-4	15	TRBJ2-7	TGTGCCAGCAGCCCCGCCGGGACGTCCACCTACGAGCAGTACTTC	CASSPAGTSTYEQYF
-	TRBV21-1	17	TRBJ2-5	TGTGCCAGCGAGTTGGCTAGCGGGAGAGCTTGTCAAGAGACCCAGTACTTC	CASELASGRACQETQYF
-	TRBV24-1	14	TRBJ2-2	TGTGCCACCAGTGATTTTACAGGGACCGGGGAGCTGTTTTTT	CATSDFTGTGELFF
TRBD1	TRBV19	16	TRBJ1-5	TGTGCCAGTAGTATAGTCATAGGGGGCGCGAATCAGCCCCAGCATTTT	CASSIVIGGANQPQHF
-	TRBV19	15	TRBJ1-1	TGTGCCAGTAGTATAGATGGCTTCGAGGGCACTGAAGCTTTCTTT	CASSIDGFEGTEAFF
-	TRBV9	15	TRBJ2-7	TGTGCCAGCAGCGTAGATGGTAGCTTGTCCTACGAGCAGTACTTC	CASSVDGSLSYEQYF